One sample yielded the 15 T cell receptor beta chains listed below, sequenced in a study of blood T cell repertoires in COVID-19. Clones were read by immunoSEQ multiplex PCR, and TCRdb kept only the in-frame ones, dropping some. The table includes 150,000 to 200,000 clones, roughly 82% detected once. Specimen: peripheral blood. These receptors originate from a woman between 70 and 85 years old with acute or convalescent COVID-19.

The chain links TRBV19 to TRBJ1-1; the D gene is possibly TRBD1 (6 bases). The CDR3 spans 17 residues. Germline V gene data show CDR1 as LNHDA and CDR2 as SQIVND (reference sequence). V dropped 8 bases and J dropped 2 bases, with 24 bases sitting between them. The CDR3 DNA reads as TGTGCCAGTCTCTCTCGAGCGTCAAGGGGGGGAAACACTGAAGCTTTCTTT. This encodes CASLSRASRGGNTEAFF.

The chain is built from TRBV10-1 and TRBJ1-1; no clear D. V lost 0 bases and J 4 bases, leaving 12 bases between the germline ends. The CDR3 is 15 residues long. Germline-derived CDR1 and CDR2 are WNHNN and SYGVQD (reference sequence). CDR3 nucleotides: TGCGCCAGCAGTGAGTCCAGACCGGGAGGCACTGAAGCTTTCTTT. Its protein is CASSESRPGGTEAFF.

This sequence joins TRBV4-3 and TRBJ1-1; 10 nucleotides align to TRBD1. CDR1 and CDR2 from the germline V gene are LGHNA and YSLEER. Losses at the gene ends were 4 bases for V and 5 bases for J; bases not matched to a gene: 4. This CDR3 comprises 14 residues. The CDR3 here is CASSRDRGGTEAFF. The CDR3, as DNA: TGCGCCAGCAGCCGGGACAGGGGAGGGACTGAAGCTTTCTTT.

The chain couples TRBV7-2 to TRBJ2-6, with TRBD1 identical over 9 bases. This CDR3 comprises 19 residues. CDR1 SGHTA and CDR2 FQGNSA come from the germline V gene. V shed 5 bases and J 3 bases; nucleotides not matched to a gene: 14. This chain's CDR3 is CASSPMGQGAALGANVLTF. The CDR3 DNA sequence: TGTGCCAGCAGCCCTATGGGACAGGGTGCGGCCCTTGGGGCCAACGTCCTGACTTTC.

This clone appeared a few times. The chain combines TRBV30 with TRBJ1-3; 9 bases agree with TRBD1. This CDR3 comprises 18 residues. The germline gives CDR1 GTSNPN, CDR2 SVGIG (reference sequence). J gave up 4 bases and V 3 bases, and 16 bases lay outside the gene matches. CDR3 in DNA: TGTGCCTGGAGCGGGACAGGGAGCTCACTCTCGACGGGAAACACCATATATTTT. Translation: CAWSGTGSSLSTGNTIYF.

This chain uses TRBV19 with TRBJ2-7; 10 positions match TRBD2. Trimming cost V 1 base and J 1 base; bases outside gene matches: 1. The CDR3 covers 15 residues. CDR1 is LNHDA and CDR2 is SQIVND in the germline V gene (reference sequence). The CDR3 nucleotides are TGTGCCAGTAGTATAGGACTAGCGGGTTCCTACGAGCAGTACTTC. The encoded protein is CASSIGLAGSYEQYF.

This chain connects TRBV30 to TRBJ1-6; D gene unclear. Trimming shortened V by 6 bases and J by 10 bases, and 13 bases separated the two germline ends. The germline V gene has CDR1 GTSNPN and CDR2 SVGIG (reference sequence). The CDR3 is made up of 12 amino acids. CDR3 sequence: CACSNGESPLHF. CDR3 coding DNA: TGTGCCTGTAGCAACGGGGAATCACCCCTCCACTTT.

The chain couples TRBV5-6 to TRBJ2-7; TRBD1 aligns across 12 bases. Germline V CDR1 and CDR2: SGHDT, YYEEEE. Trimming removed 4 bases from V and 4 bases from J; junction bases left unmatched: 6. This CDR3 contains 15 residues. The CDR3 DNA is TGTGCCAGCAGCCCCGGGACAGGGGGCGGGTACGAGCAGTACTTC. As protein: CASSPGTGGGYEQYF. Complete variable domain (other parts from reference TRBV5-6 and TRBJ2-7): DAGVTQSPTHLIKTRGQQVTLRCSPKSGHDTVSWYQQALGQGPQFIFQYYEEEERQRGNFPDRFSGHQFPNYSSELNVNALLLGDSALYLCASSPGTGGGYEQYFGPGTRLTVT.

The rearrangement uses TRBV27 and TRBJ2-4, with 9 bases identical to TRBD1. Germline-derived CDR1 and CDR2 are MNHEY and SMNVEV (reference sequence). CDR3 length: 14 amino acids. The junction had 5 bases not matched to a gene; V was cut back by 5 bases and J by 6 bases. The CDR3 nucleotides read TGTGCCAGCAGTACAACAGGGGGCGGAAACATTCAGTACTTC. Amino acids: CASSTTGGGNIQYF.

This clone has only a few counts. The junction and the germline gene differ at one end; a read error may be behind it. The V call is TRBV6-2 or TRBV6-3, the J call TRBJ1-6, with D possibly TRBD1 on 5 matching bases. This CDR3 has 13 amino acids. The V gene's germline CDR1 is MNHEY and CDR2 SVGEGT. The CDR3 protein is CASIYGGGSPLHF. The DNA for the CDR3 is TGTGCCAGCATTTACGGGGGAGGATCACCCCTCCACTTT.

This clone was counted only a few times. This chain uses TRBV3-1 (or the pseudogene TRBV3-2) with TRBJ2-4, with 9 bases that match TRBD2. The CDR3 has 17 residues. V was clipped by 1 base and J by 7 bases; unmatched bases: 11. The germline V gene has CDR1 LGHDT and CDR2 YNNKEL (reference sequence). CDR3 residues: CASSQGTSEPVKNIQYF. In DNA form, the CDR3 reads TGTGCCAGCAGCCAAGGGACTAGCGAGCCGGTGAAGAACATTCAGTACTTC.

The chain's CDR3 is CSVRDSPSSYEQYF. As DNA, the CDR3 is TGCAGCGTCCGGGACAGCCCTTCGTCCTACGAGCAGTACTTC. The chain is built from TRBV29-1 and TRBJ2-7; TRBD1 agrees at 7 bases. Trimming cost V 6 bases and J 1 base; bases outside gene matches: 9. CDR3 size: 14 residues. Germline-derived CDR1 and CDR2 are SQVTM and ANQGSEA.

This clone was seen more than once but under ten times. This chain joins TRBV27 and TRBJ1-1; 8 bases align to TRBD1. CDR3 length equals 14 residues. CDR1 MNHEY and CDR2 SMNVEV come from the germline V gene (reference sequence). Germline trimming cut 2 bases from V and 3 bases from J; bases unmatched to any gene: 2. For the CDR3, the DNA is TGTGCCAGCAGTTTAGGCAGGGGGCACACTGAAGCTTTCTTT. It is translated as CASSLGRGHTEAFF.

The chain is built from TRBV6-2 or TRBV6-3 and TRBJ1-1, with D uncertain. The CDR3 sequence is 13 residues long. Germline V gives CDR1 MNHEY, CDR2 SVGEGT. V lost 4 bases, J lost 11 bases, and 17 bases lay in between. CDR3 coding DNA: TGTGCCAGCAGTTTCCACCCTAGCGGCGGGGCTTTCTTT. Amino acid sequence: CASSFHPSGGAFF.

V is TRBV5-1 and J is TRBJ2-1; TRBD2 matches 7 bases. The CDR3 extends over 15 amino acids. CDR1 and CDR2 (germline): SGHRS, YFSETQ. With V trimmed by 1 base and J by 6 bases, 7 bases remained unmatched. The CDR3 coding sequence is TGCGCCAGCAGCTTGTTGGGGGGGGAGCCCAATGAGCAGTTCTTC. Translated: CASSLLGGEPNEQFF.